Presented here are 5 T cell receptor beta chains from one specimen sequenced in a study of blood T cells in healthy people across ages (dated by TCRdb to between 2014 and 2017). The library was produced with 5' RACE. Instrument on record: Illumina HiSeq 2500. A second PCR of about 6 to 12 cycles was performed with a sample-barcoded 5' primer and a J-beta primer mix. TCRdb applied fastp at Q25 and MiXCR to the public reads, then kept only in-frame beta chains. Duplicate CDR3 protein sequences are folded into a single record with the most common DNA and genes. The table for this sample lists about 1,500,000 distinct CDR3 sequences; under 30% of them were counted only once. Roughly 8% of the sample goes to the ten largest clones. The sequenced material came from blood. The origin of the receptors is a woman aged 30 to 39 in good health.

A few counts support this clonotype. At one end the junction does not follow the germline gene, possibly because of a read error. This rearrangement joins TRBV6-2 or TRBV6-3 to TRBJ1-2; the D gene is possibly TRBD1 (5 bases). Germline V lookup: CDR1 MNHEY, CDR2 SVGEGT. This CDR3 comprises 12 residues. This CDR3 is CVSSYLRDGYTF. Written as DNA, the CDR3 is TGTGTCAGCAGTTACCTCAGGGACGGCTACACCTTC.

The chain carries TRBV7-9 and TRBJ1-4; 9 bases fit TRBD1. CDR1 is SEHNR and CDR2 is FQNEAQ in the germline V gene (reference sequence). This CDR3 has 15 amino acids. The J segment lost 8 bases and the V segment lost 3 bases, leaving 7 bases of the junction unmatched. The CDR3 DNA follows: TGTGCCAGCAGCTTGGGACAGGGAAGGGACGAAAAACTGTTTTTT. Translating gives CASSLGQGRDEKLFF.

V is TRBV5-1 and J is TRBJ2-5; 7 nucleotides line up with TRBD1. Germline CDR1 is SGHRS and CDR2 is YFSETQ. The CDR3 runs to 15 residues. Trimming took 5 bases from V and 2 from J; bases not matched to a gene: 9. CDR3: CASRRDPGQQETQYF. The DNA of the CDR3 is TGCGCCAGCAGACGGGACCCGGGACAGCAAGAGACCCAGTACTTC. Full variable domain (outside the CDR3, taken from reference TRBV5-1 and TRBJ2-5): KAGVTQTPRYLIKTRGQQVTLSCSPISGHRSVSWYQQTPGQGLQFLFEYFSETQRNKGNFPGRFSGRQFSNSRSEMNVSTLELGDSALYLCASRRDPGQQETQYFGPGTRLLVL.

This clonotype was recorded a few times. The chain employs TRBV28 and TRBJ2-1, with D perhaps TRBD1 (5 bases). CDR3 size: 14 residues. The V gene lost 7 bases and the J gene lost 3 bases, with 13 bases spanning the gap. Germline assignment: CDR1 MDHEN and CDR2 SYDVKM. CDR3 sequence reads: CASTPWQGYNEQFF. CDR3 sequence (DNA): TGTGCCAGCACCCCATGGCAGGGCTACAATGAGCAGTTCTTC.

V gene TRBV18 combines with J gene TRBJ2-1; D is uncertain. Germline CDR1 and CDR2: KGHSH and LQKENI. Trimming took 0 bases from V and 7 from J, leaving 13 bases between them. This CDR3 is built from 15 residues. CDR3 DNA sequence: TGTGCCAGCTCACCACCATGGGATAGCCTGAATGAGCAGTTCTTC. It specifies CASSPPWDSLNEQFF. Looking up the rest from reference TRBV18 and TRBJ2-1 gives the full variable domain: NAGVMQNPRHLVRRRGQEARLRCSPMKGHSHVYWYRQLPEEGLKFMVYLQKENIIDESGMPKERFSAEFPKEGPSILRIQQVVRGDSAAYFCASSPPWDSLNEQFFGPGTRLTVL.